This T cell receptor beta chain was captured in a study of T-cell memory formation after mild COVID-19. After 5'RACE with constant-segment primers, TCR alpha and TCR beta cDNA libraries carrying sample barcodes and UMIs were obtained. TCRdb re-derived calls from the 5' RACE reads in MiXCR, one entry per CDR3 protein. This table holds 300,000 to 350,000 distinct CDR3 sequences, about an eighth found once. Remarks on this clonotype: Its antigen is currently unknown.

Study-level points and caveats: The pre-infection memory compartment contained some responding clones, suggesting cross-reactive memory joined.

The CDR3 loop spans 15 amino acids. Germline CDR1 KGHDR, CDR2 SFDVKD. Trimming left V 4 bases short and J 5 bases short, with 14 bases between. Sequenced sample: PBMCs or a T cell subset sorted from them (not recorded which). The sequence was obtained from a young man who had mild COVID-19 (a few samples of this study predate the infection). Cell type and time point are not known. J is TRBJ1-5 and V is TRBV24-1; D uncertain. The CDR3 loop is CATSDGRRTDQPQHF. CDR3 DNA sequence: TGTGCCACCAGTGACGGACGGAGAACGGATCAGCCCCAGCATTTT.